This is a list of T cell receptor beta chains from one sample in a study of CD8+ T cells in alopecia areata. TCRdb's table, derived via immunoSEQ multiplex PCR, lists solely in-frame clones and lacks some. The table includes over 150,000 clones, around 56% detected once. The specimen was CD4+ T cells sorted from blood, collected at week 4, from a patient treated with tofacitinib. The receptors were sampled from a human donor with alopecia areata. CDR3s include the opening cysteine and the closing phenylalanine or tryptophan. The D gene is left open where the match is weak. Clone size, where shown, is once, few, many, or a class for clones that have expanded.

V gene	clone size	J gene	D gene	CDR3 DNA	CDR3 protein
TRBV4-2	.	TRBJ2-7	.	TGTGCCAGCAGCCGGGAAATCGCCTACGAGCAGTACTTC	CASSREIAYEQYF
TRBV10-3	.	TRBJ1-2	.	TGTGCCATCAGTGTGAGGGAACCCTATGGCTACACCTTC	CAISVREPYGYTF
TRBV7-2	.	TRBJ1-4	.	TGTGCCAGCAGCTTAGCGTCGGACCTCCTGTTTTTT	CASSLASDLLFF
TRBV2	.	TRBJ2-1	.	TGTGCCAGCAGTGACCCCGGGACGGAGCAGTTCTTC	CASSDPGTEQFF
TRBV9	few	TRBJ2-7	TRBD2	TGTGCCAGCAGCGTAGGTAGCGGGAGCTCCTACGAGCAGTACTTC	CASSVGSGSSYEQYF
TRBV29-1	.	TRBJ1-4	.	TGCAGCGTTTCACAAATCGCCCCAAAGCATGAAAAACTGTTTTTT	CSVSQIAPKHEKLFF
TRBV29-1	few	TRBJ2-3	.	TGCAGCGTTGAAGATTCAGGGTCCCGCACAGATACGCAGTATTTT	CSVEDSGSRTDTQYF
TRBV7-8	.	TRBJ2-1	TRBD2	TGTGCCAGCAGCTTCTCACCTCCGGGACTAGCGGGAGGGCCCTCGTTCTTC	CASSFSPPGLAGGPSFF
TRBV15	.	TRBJ1-1	TRBD1	TGTGCCACGAACCAAAATACAGGGGTAGGGACCACTGAAGCTTTCTTT	CATNQNTGVGTTEAFF
TRBV27	once	TRBJ1-2	TRBD1	TGTGCCAGCAGTTCTGCCGGGACAGGGATCTATGGCTACACCTTC	CASSSAGTGIYGYTF